The present entry profiles one T cell receptor (beta chain) with its context. The antigen is undetermined. This specimen belongs to a study of shared clonotypes between healthy human individuals. Study results and caveats: There were few donors, and this limited the genetic and exposure-history diversity represented. Naive subsets generally had larger estimated richness than memory subsets. Non-shared clonotypes displayed generation probabilities falling below those of clonotypes present in all four donors.

Several immunoSEQ 96-well plates shared each subset's DNA, each plate a replicate. Data came from immunoSEQ multiplex PCR; TCRdb stores just in-frame clones and leaves some out. The table lists 2 million or so clones, about 95% of them singletons, with approximately 0.13% in the top ten. The V end was cut by 5 bases, the J end by 2 bases, with 23 bases between. The germline gives CDR1 LNHDA, CDR2 SQIVND (reference sequence). This CDR3 comprises 18 residues. Sequencing input: naive CD4+ T cells sorted from blood. Subset defined: CD45RA+ positively selected. The TCR originated in a man aged 18 to 30 in good health. The chain has TRBV19 and TRBJ2-3, with D possibly matching TRBD2 (5 bases). This chain's CDR3 is CASSLRGPPQNPTDTQYF. The CDR3 DNA reads TGTGCCAGTAGTCTACGCGGGCCCCCGCAAAACCCCACAGATACGCAGTATTTT.